This TCR beta chain appears in the sequencing data of a study of identical twins. After removal of 4 bases from V and 6 bases from J, the junction contained 13 bases not matched to a gene. The CDR3 has 16 residues. Germline CDR1 is LGHDT and CDR2 is YNNKEL (reference sequence). TCRdb re-derived calls from the 5' RACE reads in MiXCR, one entry per CDR3 protein. There are some 1,700,000 distinct CDR3 sequences in the sample; roughly 35% occur only once, and around 0.3% lies in the top ten. The chain couples TRBV3-1 to TRBJ2-3, with 7 bases identical to TRBD1. The sequenced sample was cord blood. The receptor was derived from a newborn girl in good health. The DNA for the CDR3 is TGTGCCAGCAGCCTAGGGGACAGCCTCAGGGCGGATACGCAGTATTTT. Translation gives CASSLGDSLRADTQYF.